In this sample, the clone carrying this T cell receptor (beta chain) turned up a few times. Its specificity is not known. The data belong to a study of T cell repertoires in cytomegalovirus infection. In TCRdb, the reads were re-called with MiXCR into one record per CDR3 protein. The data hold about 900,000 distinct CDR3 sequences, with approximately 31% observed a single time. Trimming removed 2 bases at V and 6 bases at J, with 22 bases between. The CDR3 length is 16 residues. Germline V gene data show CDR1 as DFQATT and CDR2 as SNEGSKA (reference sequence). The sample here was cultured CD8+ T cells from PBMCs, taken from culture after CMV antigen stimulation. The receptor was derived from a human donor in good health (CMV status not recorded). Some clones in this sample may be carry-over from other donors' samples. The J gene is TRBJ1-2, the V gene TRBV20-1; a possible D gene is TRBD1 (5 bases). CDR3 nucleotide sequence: TGCAGTGCTAGATCCAGGGTAGGCTCGTGGGTGGATGGCTACACCTTC. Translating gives CSARSRVGSWVDGYTF.